The 15 T cell receptor beta chains below were found in one sample sequenced in a study of technical replicates of blood from a handful of donors. Sequencing was performed with immunoSEQ multiplex PCR; in TCRdb, only in-frame clones are kept and a portion is missing. The table lists 100,000 or so clones, 96% of them singletons. What was sequenced was T cells isolated from PBMCs. These receptor sequences come from a human donor in good health.

The genes are TRBV4-1 and TRBJ2-7, with D possibly TRBD1 on 5 matching bases. The CDR3 totals 18 residues. Germline assignment: CDR1 MGHRA and CDR2 YSYEKL. Trimming cost V 1 base and J 3 bases, with 22 bases left between them. In DNA form, the CDR3 reads TGCGCCAGCAGCCAAGTTCTACTCCTCCGGCAGGGTGACTACGAGCAGTACTTC. Protein: CASSQVLLLRQGDYEQYF.

In DNA, the CDR3 is TGTGCCAGCCGACCCTCTAAACAGGGGTGGGACACTGAAGCTTTCTTT. It codes for CASRPSKQGWDTEAFF. This chain connects TRBV27 to TRBJ1-1; 7 nucleotides line up with TRBD1. The germline V gene encodes CDR1 MNHEY and CDR2 SMNVEV (reference sequence). CDR3 length equals 16 residues. Trimming cost V 8 bases and J 3 bases; bases outside gene matches: 15.

This clone was detected only once. The chain employs TRBV6-5 and TRBJ1-1; no firm D call. Germline lookup yields CDR1 MNHEY and CDR2 SVGAGI. This CDR3 spans 13 amino acids. Trimming left V 5 bases short and J 8 bases short, with 15 bases between. The CDR3 region has the DNA TGTGCCAGCAGTGAAGCGGTCGGATGGGAAGCTTTCTTT. Protein: CASSEAVGWEAFF.

This clone has a handful of counts. The chain joins TRBV2 to TRBJ1-1, with a weak D call TRBD1 (6 bases). The CDR3 covers 15 residues. The V end was cut by 4 bases, the J end by 0 bases, with 12 bases between. Germline CDR1 SNHLY, CDR2 FYNNEI. CDR3: CASSGARDMNTEAFF. The CDR3 DNA sequence: TGTGCCAGCAGTGGGGCTAGGGACATGAACACTGAAGCTTTCTTT. Variable domain in full (rest from reference TRBV2 and TRBJ1-1): EPEVTQTPSHQVTQMGQEVILRCVPISNHLYFYWYRQILGQKVEFLVSFYNNEISEKSEIFDDQFSVERPDGSNFTLKIRSTKLEDSAMYFCASSGARDMNTEAFFGQGTRLTVV.

CDR3 region: CASSLAQGKSGANVLTF. CDR3 nucleotide sequence: TGTGCCAGTAGTTTGGCGCAGGGGAAGTCTGGGGCCAACGTCCTGACTTTC. The chain joins TRBV19 to TRBJ2-6; possible D gene TRBD1, 6 bases. Germline V gene data show CDR1 as LNHDA and CDR2 as SQIVND (reference sequence). V lost 5 bases, J lost 1 base, and 15 bases lay in between. The CDR3 spans 17 residues.

This clone was seen only once. V usage is TRBV2 and J usage is TRBJ2-5; weak D call: TRBD1 (6 bases). The CDR3 spans 14 residues. Germline assignment: CDR1 SNHLY and CDR2 FYNNEI. Trimming took off 7 bases at V and 0 bases at J, with 12 bases between the two ends. The CDR3 bases are TGTGCCAGCAAATTGGACAGTAACCAAGAGACCCAGTACTTC. Residues: CASKLDSNQETQYF.

The chain uses TRBV9 and TRBJ2-2; a weak D match, TRBD1 (6 bases). Germline values: CDR1 SGDLS, CDR2 YYNGEE. Deletions cut 4 bases from V and 9 bases from J, with 10 bases between. The CDR3 totals 12 residues. The CDR3: CASSPRGWELFF. The CDR3 bases are TGTGCCAGCAGCCCCAGGGGCTGGGAGCTGTTTTTT.

The rearrangement links TRBV5-1 to TRBJ2-1, with a tentative D call TRBD2 (5 bases). Trimming removed 4 bases at V and 4 bases at J, with 15 bases between. The CDR3 totals 15 residues. The germline V gene has CDR1 SGHRS and CDR2 YFSETQ. CDR3 region: CASSLRGEPYNEQFF. The CDR3 coding sequence is TGCGCCAGCAGCCTCCGGGGAGAACCGTACAATGAGCAGTTCTTC.

J is TRBJ2-3 and V is TRBV4-2, with 11 nucleotides matching TRBD2. The CDR3 consists of 17 residues. The V gene end was trimmed by 5 bases and the J gene end by 4 bases; junction bases not matched to a gene: 11. Germline lookup yields CDR1 LGHNA and CDR2 YNFKEQ. Here the CDR3 reads CASSSYFSGGASDTQYF. The CDR3 nucleotides are TGTGCCAGCAGCTCTTACTTTAGCGGGGGGGCTTCAGATACGCAGTATTTT.

The chain has TRBV21-1 and TRBJ1-4; TRBD1 is the table's D call, not checked against the DNA. TRBV21-1 is noted as a pseudogene. The CDR3 sequence is 18 residues long. The CDR3 DNA reads as TGTGCCAGCAGCAAGAGCCCGGGACACGGAGCAACTAATGAAAAACTGTTTTTT. Amino acids: CASSKSPGHGATNEKLFF.

Turning to this clone: Lacking the conserved final phenylalanine or tryptophan, this CDR3 likely reflects a read error. The rearrangement uses TRBV25-1 and TRBJ1-1; no clear D gene. Germline-derived CDR1 and CDR2 are MGHDK and SYGVNS. V dropped 7 bases and J dropped 0 bases, with 12 bases sitting between them. This CDR3 has 14 residues. The CDR3 protein is CASISRGMNTEAFC. The CDR3 DNA follows: TGTGCCAGCATTTCGCGGGGAATGAACACTGAAGCTTTCTGT.

This rearrangement joins TRBV6-1 to TRBJ1-1; D uncertain. CDR1 is MNHNS, CDR2 SASEGT, per germline. V lost 5 bases to trimming and J lost 5 bases, with 9 bases between them. This CDR3 contains 12 residues. CDR3 nucleotide sequence: TGTGCCAGCAGTCTAGACCGGACTGAAGCTTTCTTT. Encoded protein: CASSLDRTEAFF.

V usage is TRBV6-6 and J usage is TRBJ1-1; D unclear. Trimming took 2 bases from V and 5 from J, leaving 9 bases between them. CDR3 length equals 13 residues. Germline CDR1 MNHNY, CDR2 SVGAGI (reference sequence). CDR3 DNA sequence: TGTGCCAGCAGTTACACGGGGAGTACTGAAGCTTTCTTT. Its protein product is CASSYTGSTEAFF.

The V gene is TRBV29-1, the J gene TRBJ1-5; 7 nucleotides agree with TRBD1. The CDR3 covers 17 residues. V dropped 5 bases and J dropped 11; count of bases not matched to a gene: 24. The germline V gene has CDR1 SQVTM and CDR2 ANQGSEA. CDR3 in DNA: TGCAGCGTTCTGGGGGGTACCGGGACAGACAAGTCAGGGGCCCAGCATTTT. Its protein is CSVLGGTGTDKSGAQHF. Drawing the rest from reference TRBV29-1 and TRBJ1-5, the complete variable domain is SAVISQKPSRDICQRGTSLTIQCQVDSQVTMMFWYRQQPGQSLTLIATANQGSEATYESGFVIDKFPISRPNLTFSTLTVSNMSPEDSSIYLCSVLGGTGTDKSGAQHFGDGTRLSIL.

The chain's CDR3 is CASSPVGVYEQYF. CDR3 DNA: TGTGCCAGCAGCCCGGTCGGGGTCTACGAGCAGTACTTC. This chain links TRBV5-4 with TRBJ2-7, with D maybe TRBD2 (5 bases). Germline CDR1 SGHNT, CDR2 YYREEE (reference sequence). This CDR3 has 13 residues. V dropped 4 bases and J dropped 3 bases, with 11 bases sitting between them.